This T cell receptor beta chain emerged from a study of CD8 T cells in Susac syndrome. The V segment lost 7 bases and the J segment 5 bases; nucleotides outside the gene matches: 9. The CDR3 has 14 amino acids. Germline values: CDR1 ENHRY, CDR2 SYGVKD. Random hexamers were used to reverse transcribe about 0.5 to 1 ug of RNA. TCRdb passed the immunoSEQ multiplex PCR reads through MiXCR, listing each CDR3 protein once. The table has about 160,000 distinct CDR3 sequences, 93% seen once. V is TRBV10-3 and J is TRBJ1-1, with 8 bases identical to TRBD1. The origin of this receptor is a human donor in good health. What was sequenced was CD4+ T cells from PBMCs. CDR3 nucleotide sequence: TGTGCCATCACAAAGACAGGGGTAAGGACTGAAGCTTTCTTT. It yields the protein CAITKTGVRTEAFF.